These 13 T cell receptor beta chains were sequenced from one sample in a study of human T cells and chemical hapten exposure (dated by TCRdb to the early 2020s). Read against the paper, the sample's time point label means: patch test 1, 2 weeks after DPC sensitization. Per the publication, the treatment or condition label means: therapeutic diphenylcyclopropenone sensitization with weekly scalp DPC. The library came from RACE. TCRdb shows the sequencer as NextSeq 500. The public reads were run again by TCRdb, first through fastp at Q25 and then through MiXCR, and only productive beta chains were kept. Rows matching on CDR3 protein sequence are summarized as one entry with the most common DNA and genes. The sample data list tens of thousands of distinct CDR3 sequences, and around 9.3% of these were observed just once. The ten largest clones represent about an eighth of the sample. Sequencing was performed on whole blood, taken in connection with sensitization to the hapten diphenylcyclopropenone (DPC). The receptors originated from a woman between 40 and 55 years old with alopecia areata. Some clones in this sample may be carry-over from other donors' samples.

The CDR3 DNA follows: TGTGCCTGGAGTGCGCGGGGGCTATCCTACAATGAGCAGTTCTTC. Residues: CAWSARGLSYNEQFF. J is TRBJ2-1 and V is TRBV30, with a weak D call TRBD2 (7 bases). The CDR3 has 15 residues. V lost 1 base and J 1 base, leaving 11 bases between the germline ends. Germline-derived CDR1 and CDR2 are GTSNPN and SVGIG (reference sequence).

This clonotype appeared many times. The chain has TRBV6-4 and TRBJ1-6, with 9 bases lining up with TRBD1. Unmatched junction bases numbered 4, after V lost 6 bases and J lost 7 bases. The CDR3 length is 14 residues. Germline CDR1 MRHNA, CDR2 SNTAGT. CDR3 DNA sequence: TGTGCCAGCAGCACCGGGACAGGGAATTCACCCCTCCACTTT. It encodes CASSTGTGNSPLHF.

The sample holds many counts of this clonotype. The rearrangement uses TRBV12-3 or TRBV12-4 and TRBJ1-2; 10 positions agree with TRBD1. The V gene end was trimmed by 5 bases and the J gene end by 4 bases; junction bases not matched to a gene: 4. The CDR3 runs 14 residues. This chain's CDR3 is CASSRQGAGYGYTF. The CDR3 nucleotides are TGTGCCAGCAGTCGACAGGGGGCAGGCTATGGCTACACCTTC.

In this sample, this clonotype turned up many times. DNA of the CDR3: TGCAGTGCTAGACGGCCGCCGGTAGCGGGGGACTATGGCTACACCTTC. This gives the protein CSARRPPVAGDYGYTF. The chain carries TRBV20-1 and TRBJ1-2, with D perhaps TRBD1 (5 bases). This CDR3 is built from 16 residues. The V and J ends lost 2 bases and 3 bases respectively, with 19 bases between them. Germline CDR1 DFQATT, CDR2 SNEGSKA (reference sequence).

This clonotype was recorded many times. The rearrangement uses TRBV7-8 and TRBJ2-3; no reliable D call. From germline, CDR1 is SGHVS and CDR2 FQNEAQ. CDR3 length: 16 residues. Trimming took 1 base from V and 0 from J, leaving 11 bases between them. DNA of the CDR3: TGTGCCAGCAGCTTAGGTCGGGCGGATAGCACAGATACGCAGTATTTT. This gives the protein CASSLGRADSTDTQYF.

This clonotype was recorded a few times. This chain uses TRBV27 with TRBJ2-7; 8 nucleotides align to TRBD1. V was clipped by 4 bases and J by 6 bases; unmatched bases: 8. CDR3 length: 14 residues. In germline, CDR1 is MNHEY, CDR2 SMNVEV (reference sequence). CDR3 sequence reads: CASSWDRTGSEQYF. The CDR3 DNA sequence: TGTGCCAGCAGTTGGGACAGGACGGGGAGCGAGCAGTACTTC.

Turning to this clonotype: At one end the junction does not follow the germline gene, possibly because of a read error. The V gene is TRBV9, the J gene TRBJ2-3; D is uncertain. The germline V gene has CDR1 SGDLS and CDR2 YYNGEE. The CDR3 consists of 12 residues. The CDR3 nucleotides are TGTGCCAGCAGCGCCAAGGAGACTCCCTCTTCTTTT. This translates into CASSAKETPSSF.

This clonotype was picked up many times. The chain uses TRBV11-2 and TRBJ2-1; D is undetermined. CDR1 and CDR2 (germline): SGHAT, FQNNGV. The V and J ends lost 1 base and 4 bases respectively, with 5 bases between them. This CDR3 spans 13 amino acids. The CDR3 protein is CASSLALYNEQFF. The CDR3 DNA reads TGTGCCAGCAGCTTAGCACTGTACAATGAGCAGTTCTTC.

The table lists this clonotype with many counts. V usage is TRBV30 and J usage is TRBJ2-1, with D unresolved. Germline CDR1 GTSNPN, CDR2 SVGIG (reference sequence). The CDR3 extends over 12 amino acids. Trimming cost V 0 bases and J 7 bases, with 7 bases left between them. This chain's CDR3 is CAWSVLGNEQFF. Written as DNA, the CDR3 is TGTGCCTGGAGTGTACTGGGTAATGAGCAGTTCTTC.

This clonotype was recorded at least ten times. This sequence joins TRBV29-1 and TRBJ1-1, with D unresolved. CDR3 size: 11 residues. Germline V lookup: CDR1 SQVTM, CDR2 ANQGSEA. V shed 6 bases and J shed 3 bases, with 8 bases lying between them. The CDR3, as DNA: TGCAGCGTGGGTGACGACACTGAAGCTTTCTTT. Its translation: CSVGDDTEAFF.

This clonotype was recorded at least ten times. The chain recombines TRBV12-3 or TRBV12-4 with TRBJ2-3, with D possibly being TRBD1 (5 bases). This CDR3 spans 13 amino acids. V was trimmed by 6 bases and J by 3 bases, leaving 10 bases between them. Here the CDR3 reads CASRFQGTDTQYF. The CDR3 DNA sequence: TGTGCCAGCAGGTTCCAGGGTACAGATACGCAGTATTTT.

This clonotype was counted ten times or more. CDR3 nucleotide sequence: TGTGCCAGCAGCCAAGATCCTAGTTCCTACGAGCAGTACTTC. Protein product: CASSQDPSSYEQYF. The rearrangement uses TRBV3-1 and TRBJ2-7; D ambiguous. CDR3 length equals 14 residues. Germline V gene data show CDR1 as LGHDT and CDR2 as YNNKEL (reference sequence). The V and J ends lost 0 bases and 1 base respectively, with 7 bases between them.

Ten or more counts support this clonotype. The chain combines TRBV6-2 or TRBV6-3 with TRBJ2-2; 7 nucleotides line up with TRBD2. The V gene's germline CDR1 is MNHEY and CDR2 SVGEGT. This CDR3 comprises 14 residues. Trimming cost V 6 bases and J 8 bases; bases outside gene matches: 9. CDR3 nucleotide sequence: TGTGCCAGCAGAGCAACCGGGACTACAGGGGAGCTGTTTTTT. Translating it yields CASRATGTTGELFF.